The 24 T cell receptor beta chains listed next were all sequenced from one sample in a study of control samples from healthy donors and cancer patients. The table came from immunoSEQ multiplex PCR; TCRdb's copy has only in-frame clones and leaves some out. Here the sample spans about 92,000 clones, around 82% being singletons. Input material: blood. Every receptor here comes from a woman aged 55-70 years in good health.

DNA of the CDR3: TGTGCCAGCAGTGCTACCGGGACCGCAACTAATGAAAAACTGTTTTTT. It translates to CASSATGTATNEKLFF. The genes are TRBV28 and TRBJ1-4; a weak D match, TRBD1 (5 bases). Trimming pared 5 bases from V and 0 bases from J, leaving 13 bases between. Germline CDR1 reads MDHEN; CDR2 reads SYDVKM. The CDR3 runs to 16 residues.

The chain employs TRBV5-1 and TRBJ2-5; a possible D gene is TRBD1 (6 bases). Trimming shortened V by 3 bases and J by 4 bases, and 16 bases separated the two germline ends. Germline V lookup: CDR1 SGHRS, CDR2 YFSETQ. The CDR3 is 15 amino acids. CDR3 sequence (DNA): TGCGCCAGCAGCTCTACACAGGGCGTCCGAGAGACCCAGTACTTC. It encodes CASSSTQGVRETQYF.

In this sample, this clone turned up a few times. The chain joins TRBV19 to TRBJ1-1; D not resolved. This CDR3 spans 15 amino acids. Germline assignment: CDR1 LNHDA and CDR2 SQIVND (reference sequence). Trimming took off 3 bases at V and 1 base at J, with 12 bases between the two ends. DNA of the CDR3: TGTGCCAGTAGTATCTTTTGGGAAACGAACACTGAAGCTTTCTTT. This encodes CASSIFWETNTEAFF.

The V gene is TRBV28, the J gene TRBJ1-2, with D perhaps matching TRBD1 (5 bases). The germline gives CDR1 MDHEN, CDR2 SYDVKM. With 5 bases removed from V and 3 bases from J, the gap between germline ends came to 10 bases. The CDR3 totals 13 residues. The CDR3 is CASSSQGYYGYTF. DNA for the CDR3: TGTGCCAGCAGTAGTCAGGGTTACTATGGCTACACCTTC.

CDR3 coding DNA: TGTGCCAGCAGCAGAGGACAGGGGTCCGGGGCCAACGTCCTGACTTTC. It specifies CASSRGQGSGANVLTF. The chain employs TRBV7-8 and TRBJ2-6; 9 positions match TRBD1. CDR1 is SGHVS, CDR2 FQNEAQ, per germline. This CDR3 is built from 16 residues. Trimming removed 5 bases from V and 4 bases from J; junction bases left unmatched: 6. Using reference TRBV7-8 and TRBJ2-6 for the parts outside the CDR3, the full variable domain is GAGVSQSPRYKVAKRGQDVALRCDPISGHVSLFWYQQALGQGPEFLTYFQNEAQLDKSGLPSDRFFAERPEGSVSTLKIQRTQQEDSAVYLCASSRGQGSGANVLTFGAGSRLTVL.

The chain links TRBV11-2 to TRBJ1-4, with 7 bases fitting TRBD1. The CDR3 has 15 residues. Trimming removed 5 bases from V and 4 bases from J; junction bases left unmatched: 7. Germline assignment: CDR1 SGHAT and CDR2 FQNNGV. DNA of the CDR3: TGTGCCAGCAGCCGGGACAGATACTTTAATGAAAAACTGTTTTTT. Translation: CASSRDRYFNEKLFF.

Notes on this clone: Other DNA sequences in this sample translate to the same CDR3. V and J are TRBV3-1 (or the pseudogene TRBV3-2) and TRBJ1-1; D gene unclear. Germline values: CDR1 LGHDT, CDR2 YNNKEL (reference sequence). V dropped 1 base and J dropped 1 base, with 7 bases sitting between them. The CDR3 is 14 residues long. CDR3 in DNA: TGTGCCAGCAGCCAAGTATCCGGGAACACTGAAGCTTTCTTT. As protein: CASSQVSGNTEAFF.

The chain combines TRBV5-8 with TRBJ2-2; 10 bases are a match to TRBD2. The ends lost 0 bases at V and 6 bases at J; junction bases unmatched: 5. CDR3 size: 16 residues. Looked up from germline, CDR1 is SGHTS and CDR2 is YDEGEE. The CDR3 loop reads CASSLGSSGSPGELFF. CDR3 DNA sequence: TGTGCCAGCAGCTTGGGATCTAGCGGGAGCCCCGGGGAGCTGTTTTTT.

V is TRBV19 and J is TRBJ1-5; 7 bases are shared with TRBD1. The CDR3 extends over 13 amino acids. The germline CDR1 and CDR2 sequences are LNHDA and SQIVND (reference sequence). V was clipped by 5 bases and J by 4 bases; unmatched bases: 2. CDR3 DNA sequence: TGTGCCAGTAGTCAGACAGGGAATCAGCCCCAGCATTTT. Amino acid sequence: CASSQTGNQPQHF.

This clone was seen a few times. The V and J genes are TRBV7-8 and TRBJ2-7; 9 nucleotides agree with TRBD1. The germline V gene has CDR1 SGHVS and CDR2 FQNEAQ. With 4 bases clipped from V and 4 bases from J, the junction kept 5 bases outside the gene matches. This CDR3 has 14 residues. CDR3 loop: CASSSIGQGYEQYF. The CDR3 DNA is TGTGCCAGCAGCTCAATCGGACAGGGGTACGAGCAGTACTTC. Supplemented by reference TRBV7-8 and TRBJ2-7, the full variable domain reads GAGVSQSPRYKVAKRGQDVALRCDPISGHVSLFWYQQALGQGPEFLTYFQNEAQLDKSGLPSDRFFAERPEGSVSTLKIQRTQQEDSAVYLCASSSIGQGYEQYFGPGTRLTVT.

This chain joins TRBV2 and TRBJ2-7, with D maybe TRBD1 (5 bases). The CDR3 covers 14 residues. Trimming removed 8 bases at V and 3 bases at J, with 17 bases between. The V gene's germline CDR1 is SNHLY and CDR2 FYNNEI. The chain's CDR3 is CASLEWTRNYEQYF. The CDR3 nucleotides are TGTGCCAGCCTAGAGTGGACAAGGAACTACGAGCAGTACTTC.

The chain recombines TRBV18 with TRBJ1-4; 11 nucleotides match TRBD1. There are 16 residues in the CDR3. Germline trimming cut 0 bases from V and 6 bases from J; bases unmatched to any gene: 3. CDR1 and CDR2 (germline): KGHSH, LQKENI. The CDR3: CASSPPAGQGDEKLFF. CDR3 nucleotides: TGTGCCAGCTCACCACCGGCGGGACAGGGGGATGAAAAACTGTTTTTT.

The chain is built from TRBV5-1 and TRBJ2-3; D unclear. Germline V gene sequence: CDR1 SGHRS, CDR2 YFSETQ. This CDR3 is 15 amino acids long. V gave up 4 bases and J gave up 1 base, with 13 bases separating them. The CDR3 sequence: CASSLSITGTDTQYF. CDR3 sequence (DNA): TGCGCCAGCAGCCTTTCCATCACGGGCACAGATACGCAGTATTTT.

The chain carries TRBV27 and TRBJ1-1; the match to TRBD1 covers 9 bases. Germline V CDR1 and CDR2: MNHEY, SMNVEV (reference sequence). V shed 5 bases and J 0 bases; nucleotides not matched to a gene: 4. This CDR3 has 15 amino acids. The CDR3 nucleotides read TGTGCCAGCAGTATCCGACAGGGGGTGAACACTGAAGCTTTCTTT. Translated, it gives CASSIRQGVNTEAFF.

The V gene is TRBV5-1, the J gene TRBJ2-7, with a tentative D call TRBD2 (6 bases). There are 17 residues in the CDR3. Trimming took off 5 bases at V and 0 bases at J, with 21 bases between the two ends. Per germline, CDR1 SGHRS and CDR2 YFSETQ. The CDR3 region is CASSYNPTGLSSYEQYF. In DNA, the CDR3 is TGCGCCAGCAGTTATAACCCTACAGGACTAAGCTCCTACGAGCAGTACTTC.

The chain uses TRBV11-2 and TRBJ2-5; D may be TRBD2 (6 bases). Trimming took off 4 bases at V and 4 bases at J, with 10 bases between the two ends. Germline loops: CDR1 SGHAT, CDR2 FQNNGV. The CDR3 consists of 13 residues. The CDR3 protein is CASSSRGLETQYF. CDR3 nucleotides: TGTGCCAGCAGCTCCCGGGGGTTAGAGACCCAGTACTTC.

The V and J genes are TRBV2 and TRBJ2-1, with D unresolved. The CDR3 is 11 amino acids. Trimming removed 6 bases from V and 8 bases from J, with 8 bases in between. Per the germline V gene, CDR1 is SNHLY and CDR2 is FYNNEI. This CDR3 is CASRGGDEQFF. In nucleotides, the CDR3 is TGTGCCAGCAGGGGTGGGGATGAGCAGTTCTTC.

The gene calls are TRBV28 and TRBJ2-6; the D is unclear. The CDR3 runs 17 residues. In germline, CDR1 is MDHEN, CDR2 SYDVKM. V was pared by 6 bases and J by 0 bases, with 15 bases between. The CDR3: CASSPTIKTSGANVLTF. In nucleotides, the CDR3 is TGTGCCAGCAGCCCAACCATCAAGACCTCTGGGGCCAACGTCCTGACTTTC.

The chain is built from TRBV5-1 and TRBJ2-5; D perhaps matches TRBD1 (6 bases). CDR3 length: 14 amino acids. V was cut by 7 bases and J by 1 base, with 14 bases left in between. CDR1 is SGHRS, CDR2 YFSETQ, per germline. The CDR3 region has the DNA TGCGCCAGCGCTCCAGGACAGTCCCAAGAGACCCAGTACTTC. Translation gives CASAPGQSQETQYF.

The chain uses TRBV27 and TRBJ2-7, with D unresolved. Germline V lookup: CDR1 MNHEY, CDR2 SMNVEV (reference sequence). The germline V and J ends were trimmed by 4 bases and 3 bases, with 10 bases remaining between them. The CDR3 totals 13 residues. The CDR3 loop is CASSSLPNYEQYF. As DNA, the CDR3 is TGTGCCAGCAGTTCACTCCCTAACTACGAGCAGTACTTC.

J is TRBJ2-7 and V is TRBV3-1 (or the pseudogene TRBV3-2); D uncertain. Germline V gives CDR1 LGHDT, CDR2 YNNKEL (reference sequence). The CDR3 sequence is 13 residues long. V dropped 1 base and J dropped 11 bases, with 15 bases sitting between them. The CDR3 bases are TGTGCCAGCAGCCAAGCCGCCCCGGGTATCAAGTACTTC. This gives the protein CASSQAAPGIKYF.

This clone appeared once. This rearrangement joins TRBV2 to TRBJ1-5, with D maybe TRBD1 (5 bases). V lost 6 bases, J lost 0 bases, and 12 bases lay in between. CDR1 is SNHLY, CDR2 FYNNEI, per germline. This CDR3 spans 15 amino acids. CDR3 region: CASRDTILSNQPQHF. Written as DNA, the CDR3 is TGTGCCAGCAGGGACACGATCCTTAGCAATCAGCCCCAGCATTTT.

The V gene is TRBV5-1, the J gene TRBJ2-1; tentatively, D is TRBD2 (5 bases). The CDR3 has 13 residues. V was clipped by 4 bases and J by 3 bases, with 8 bases between them. Germline V lookup: CDR1 SGHRS, CDR2 YFSETQ. CDR3 DNA sequence: TGCGCCAGCAGCCTAGGACTCTACAATGAGCAGTTCTTC. Translated, it gives CASSLGLYNEQFF. Drawing the rest from reference TRBV5-1 and TRBJ2-1, the complete variable domain is KAGVTQTPRYLIKTRGQQVTLSCSPISGHRSVSWYQQTPGQGLQFLFEYFSETQRNKGNFPGRFSGRQFSNSRSEMNVSTLELGDSALYLCASSLGLYNEQFFGPGTRLTVL.

The chain joins TRBV9 to TRBJ2-3; D call uncertain. This CDR3 is built from 17 residues. V was cut by 4 bases and J by 4 bases, with 22 bases left in between. Germline V gives CDR1 SGDLS, CDR2 YYNGEE. The CDR3 nucleotides read TGTGCCAGCAGCCCGCCCGGGCGGCAGGCTGGTCCAGATACGCAGTATTTT. It is translated as CASSPPGRQAGPDTQYF. The whole variable domain, remainder taken from reference TRBV9 and TRBJ2-3, is DSGVTQTPKHLITATGQRVTLRCSPRSGDLSVYWYQQSLDQGLQFLIQYYNGEERAKGNILERFSAQQFPDLHSELNLSSLELGDSALYFCASSPPGRQAGPDTQYFGPGTRLTVL.